The 6 T cell receptor beta chains in this list originate from one sample, sequenced in a study of blood T cell repertoires in COVID-19. Here immunoSEQ multiplex PCR was the method, and the copy in TCRdb shows in-frame clones only, minus some. The top ten clones hold over 3.5% of a sample with 200,000 to 300,000 clones, about 87% of them seen once. The sample consisted of peripheral blood. The receptors originated from a woman between 40 and 55 years old with acute or convalescent COVID-19.

The chain recombines TRBV2 with TRBJ2-7, with D possibly TRBD1 on 6 matching bases. The CDR3 contains 15 residues. Germline V CDR1 and CDR2: SNHLY, FYNNEI. V was trimmed by 10 bases and J by 1 base, leaving 20 bases between them. For the CDR3, the DNA is TGTGCCACCGGCCGAGGGGGTCCTCTATCCTACGAGCAGTACGTC. Translation: CATGRGGPLSYEQYV.

This rearrangement joins TRBV12-3 or TRBV12-4 to TRBJ2-3; no clear D gene. This CDR3 has 12 amino acids. Trimming removed 6 bases at V and 2 bases at J, with 6 bases between. The CDR3 DNA sequence: TGTGCCAGCAGCCCACACACAGATACGCAGTATTTT. Translation: CASSPHTDTQYF.

J is TRBJ1-4 and V is TRBV30; the match to TRBD1 covers 8 bases. The junction had 13 bases not matched to a gene; V was cut back by 8 bases and J by 8 bases. The CDR3 has 14 residues. The germline gives CDR1 GTSNPN, CDR2 SVGIG (reference sequence). The CDR3 loop is CALVQGTGGEKLFF. CDR3 coding DNA: TGTGCCCTTGTACAGGGGACAGGTGGAGAAAAACTGTTTTTT.

The V call is TRBV5-1, the J call TRBJ1-1; 7 bases map to TRBD1. J gave up 3 bases and V 5 bases, and 1 base lay outside the gene matches. Per the germline V gene, CDR1 is SGHRS and CDR2 is YFSETQ. CDR3 length equals 12 residues. The CDR3 coding sequence is TGCGCCAGCAGGGGACAGTACACTGAAGCTTTCTTT. It is translated as CASRGQYTEAFF.

This chain links TRBV11-2 with TRBJ2-3; TRBD2 agrees at 8 bases. Germline CDR1 reads SGHAT; CDR2 reads FQNNGV. This CDR3 has 15 residues. J gave up 3 bases and V 5 bases, and 7 bases lay outside the gene matches. Here the CDR3 DNA reads TGTGCCAGCAGCCCAGCGGGCGGGAGGACAGATACGCAGTATTTT. Translated, it gives CASSPAGGRTDTQYF.

Comment on this clone: Other DNA sequences within the sample encode an identical CDR3. J is TRBJ1-1 and V is TRBV10-2, with no clear D. Trimming pared 0 bases from V and 5 bases from J, leaving 7 bases between. The CDR3 totals 13 residues. Germline V lookup: CDR1 WSHSY, CDR2 SAAADI. The CDR3, as DNA: TGCGCCAGCAGTGAGTCTAGAGGGACTGAAGCTTTCTTT. The encoded protein is CASSESRGTEAFF.